These 24 T cell receptor beta chains share one sample of origin, sequenced in a study of identifying expanded T cells in peripheral blood. Profiled with immunoSEQ multiplex PCR; TCRdb holds only in-frame clones, not every one. The sample has under 100,000 clones; about 90% are singletons. Sample: blood. The receptors derive from a person aged 18 to 75 in good health.

This clone was detected once. The chain carries TRBV6-6 and TRBJ2-6; possible D gene TRBD1, 5 bases. Germline assignment: CDR1 MNHNY and CDR2 SVGAGI (reference sequence). The CDR3 spans 16 residues. V was trimmed by 8 bases and J by 4 bases, leaving 18 bases between them. Written as DNA, the CDR3 is TGTGCCAGCCAGGGAACTACAGTGGCCGGGGCCAACGTCCTGACTTTC. As protein: CASQGTTVAGANVLTF.

V usage is TRBV5-4 and J usage is TRBJ2-7; D perhaps matches TRBD2 (5 bases). The CDR3 sequence is 15 residues long. The V gene's germline CDR1 is SGHNT and CDR2 YYREEE (reference sequence). The V end was cut by 4 bases, the J end by 5 bases, with 19 bases between. The CDR3: CASSPRSGRSHEQYF. DNA of the CDR3: TGTGCCAGCAGCCCCCGATCGGGGAGATCCCACGAGCAGTACTTC.

The count of this clone is one. The chain links TRBV6-1 to TRBJ2-1; D possibly corresponds to TRBD2 (5 bases). V lost 8 bases and J 7 bases, leaving 9 bases between the germline ends. CDR3 length: 11 residues. Germline CDR1 MNHNS, CDR2 SASEGT. CDR3 in DNA: TGTGCCAGCGATTCGGGAAATGAGCAGTTCTTC. Translated: CASDSGNEQFF.

This sequence joins TRBV10-3 and TRBJ1-1; TRBD1 is a possible D gene (6 bases). Germline values: CDR1 ENHRY, CDR2 SYGVKD. There are 13 residues in the CDR3. Trimming left V 6 bases short and J 1 base short, with 9 bases between. This chain's CDR3 is CAIRNRENTEAFF. The CDR3 DNA sequence: TGTGCCATCAGAAACAGGGAGAACACTGAAGCTTTCTTT.

This chain links TRBV18 with TRBJ1-1; D may be TRBD1 (6 bases). Germline assignment: CDR1 KGHSH and CDR2 LQKENI. V lost 2 bases and J 4 bases, leaving 14 bases between the germline ends. The length of the CDR3 is 15 residues. The CDR3: CASSPNRGAITEAFF. CDR3 nucleotides: TGTGCCAGCTCACCAAACCGGGGGGCGATCACTGAAGCTTTCTTT.

The rearrangement links TRBV1 to TRBJ2-7; the D call in the table, TRBD2, was not verified against the DNA. TRBV1 constitutes a pseudogene. The CDR3 consists of 16 residues. CDR3 region: CTSSQGWTSGKYEQYF. DNA of the CDR3: TGCACCAGCAGCCAAGGTTGGACTAGCGGGAAGTACGAGCAGTACTTC.

This chain connects TRBV4-1 to TRBJ2-7; no clear D gene. This CDR3 is built from 14 residues. The germline V and J ends were trimmed by 4 bases and 0 bases, with 10 bases remaining between them. The germline gives CDR1 MGHRA, CDR2 YSYEKL. The CDR3 nucleotides read TGCGCCAGCAGCCTTCGGACGGACTCCTACGAGCAGTACTTC. Protein: CASSLRTDSYEQYF.

This clone was seen once. The genes are TRBV19 and TRBJ2-3, with D tentatively TRBD1 (5 bases). Germline V lookup: CDR1 LNHDA, CDR2 SQIVND (reference sequence). The ends were cut back, 2 bases at V and 0 bases at J, with 12 bases in the middle. This CDR3 region has 16 residues. The CDR3 sequence is CASSIRGRASTDTQYF. The CDR3 region has the DNA TGTGCCAGTAGTATACGCGGCAGGGCAAGCACAGATACGCAGTATTTT.

The V gene is TRBV29-1, the J gene TRBJ2-7; D may match TRBD1 or TRBD2 (5 bases each). CDR1 is SQVTM, CDR2 ANQGSEA, per germline. Trimming left V 4 bases short and J 0 bases short, with 10 bases between. There are 13 residues in the CDR3. CDR3 region: CSVGGSGSYEQYF. In nucleotides, the CDR3 is TGCAGCGTTGGGGGGAGCGGCTCCTACGAGCAGTACTTC.

The V and J genes are TRBV7-3 and TRBJ2-7; 8 bases match TRBD1. The V gene's germline CDR1 is SGHTA and CDR2 FQGTGA. The length of the CDR3 is 14 residues. With 5 bases clipped from V and 2 bases from J, the junction kept 5 bases outside the gene matches. Here the CDR3 DNA reads TGTGCCAGCAGCCCAGGGGGCGTACCCTACGAGCAGTACTTC. Translating it yields CASSPGGVPYEQYF. Full variable domain (remainder filled in from reference TRBV7-3 and TRBJ2-7): GAGVSQTPSNKVTEKGKYVELRCDPISGHTALYWYRQSLGQGPEFLIYFQGTGAADDSGLPNDRFFAVRPEGSVSTLKIQRTERGDSAVYLCASSPGGVPYEQYFGPGTRLTVT.

The J gene is TRBJ2-1, the V gene TRBV5-6, with TRBD2 as a possible D gene (5 bases). Per germline, CDR1 SGHDT and CDR2 YYEEEE. CDR3 length equals 15 residues. Trimming removed 2 bases from V and 5 bases from J, with 14 bases in between. CDR3 region: CASSFVGAGDNEQFF. CDR3 coding DNA: TGTGCCAGCAGCTTTGTAGGTGCGGGCGACAATGAGCAGTTCTTC.

This chain links TRBV5-1 with TRBJ2-5; 7 nucleotides align to TRBD2. The V gene's germline CDR1 is SGHRS and CDR2 YFSETQ. The junction had 3 bases not matched to a gene; V was cut back by 2 bases and J by 5 bases. The CDR3 is 13 residues long. CDR3 nucleotides: TGCGCCAGCAGCTTTTTGGGAGGGGAGACCCAGTACTTC. Translation gives CASSFLGGETQYF.

The V call is TRBV21-1, the J call TRBJ1-2; the table's D call, TRBD1, was not checked against the DNA. TRBV21-1 constitutes a pseudogene. This CDR3 has 16 residues. The CDR3: CASSKVLDRTNYGYTF. In nucleotides, the CDR3 is TGTGCCAGCAGCAAAGTCCTGGACAGGACTAACTATGGCTACACCTTC.

The chain employs TRBV27 and TRBJ1-1; D is undetermined. The CDR3 is 14 amino acids. The V gene's germline CDR1 is MNHEY and CDR2 SMNVEV (reference sequence). V lost 3 bases and J lost 6, with 14 bases in between. CDR3: CASSFGPTSPEAFF. CDR3 in DNA: TGTGCCAGCAGTTTTGGGCCTACCTCGCCTGAAGCTTTCTTT.

The V and J genes are TRBV6-6 and TRBJ1-2; D is perhaps TRBD1 (6 bases). This CDR3 spans 16 amino acids. Germline loops: CDR1 MNHNY, CDR2 SVGAGI (reference sequence). Between the trimmed V and J ends, which lost 8 bases and 3 bases, there was a span of 22 bases. CDR3 in amino acids: CASRLGGGWRDYGYTF. The CDR3 coding sequence is TGTGCCAGCCGACTCGGTGGGGGCTGGCGGGACTATGGCTACACCTTC.

The chain combines TRBV6-1 with TRBJ1-3; perhaps TRBD1 as D (6 bases). CDR3 size: 15 residues. Germline V gene sequence: CDR1 MNHNS, CDR2 SASEGT. V gave up 6 bases and J gave up 0 bases, with 12 bases separating them. The CDR3 region is CASSSRDNSGNTIYF. DNA of the CDR3: TGTGCCAGCAGCTCCCGGGACAACTCTGGAAACACCATATATTTT.

The J gene is TRBJ2-2, the V gene TRBV5-1, with 9 bases that match TRBD1. This CDR3 comprises 16 residues. The germline V gene has CDR1 SGHRS and CDR2 YFSETQ. With V trimmed by 4 bases and J by 2 bases, 6 bases remained unmatched. DNA of the CDR3: TGCGCCAGCAGCACAGCGGGACAGGGAAACACCGGGGAGCTGTTTTTT. Its protein is CASSTAGQGNTGELFF. Combining the CDR3 with reference TRBV5-1 and TRBJ2-2 gives the whole variable domain KAGVTQTPRYLIKTRGQQVTLSCSPISGHRSVSWYQQTPGQGLQFLFEYFSETQRNKGNFPGRFSGRQFSNSRSEMNVSTLELGDSALYLCASSTAGQGNTGELFFGEGSRLTVL.

The V and J genes are TRBV5-1 and TRBJ2-7, with TRBD1 identical over 10 bases. The CDR3 sequence is 19 residues long. Germline lookup yields CDR1 SGHRS and CDR2 YFSETQ. With V trimmed by 2 bases and J by 9 bases, 23 bases remained unmatched. As DNA, the CDR3 is TGCGCCAGCAGCTTATCATCCGGGACAGGGGTCCCCTCCTACGAGTCGCAGTACTTC. It yields the protein CASSLSSGTGVPSYESQYF.

A single count supports this clone. The rearrangement joins TRBV28 to TRBJ1-5, with 8 bases identical to TRBD1. CDR3 length: 13 residues. With 10 bases clipped from V and 1 base from J, the junction kept 3 bases outside the gene matches. Germline values: CDR1 MDHEN, CDR2 SYDVKM. CDR3 coding DNA: TGTGCCAACCGACAGGGGAGCAATCAGCCCCAGCATTTT. It yields the protein CANRQGSNQPQHF.

In its sample, this clone was seen once. This chain connects TRBV11-2 to TRBJ1-2; D not certain. Germline loops: CDR1 SGHAT, CDR2 FQNNGV. This CDR3 spans 15 amino acids. V was shortened by 0 bases and J by 5 bases, with 13 bases between the two germline ends. In DNA form, the CDR3 reads TGTGCCAGCAGCTTAGATAGTTGGACTGGATATGGCTACACCTTC. Translating gives CASSLDSWTGYGYTF.

V usage is TRBV9 and J usage is TRBJ2-7; the match to TRBD1 covers 8 bases. There are 14 residues in the CDR3. Losses at the gene ends were 2 bases for V and 7 bases for J; bases not matched to a gene: 8. The germline V gene encodes CDR1 SGDLS and CDR2 YYNGEE. CDR3 in DNA: TGTGCCAGCAGCGTTGGGACAGGCTGGGGAGAGCAGTACTTC. This gives the protein CASSVGTGWGEQYF.

In its sample, this clone was seen once. The chain carries TRBV7-3 and TRBJ2-2; no clear D gene. Per the germline V gene, CDR1 is SGHTA and CDR2 is FQGTGA. This CDR3 is built from 14 residues. Trimming cost V 2 bases and J 4 bases, with 8 bases left between them. The CDR3 nucleotides read TGTGCCAGCAGCTTACAATCGGCCACCGGGGAGCTGTTTTTT. This sequence encodes CASSLQSATGELFF.

The genes are TRBV7-9 and TRBJ1-1; the D gene is possibly TRBD1 (6 bases). The V gene's germline CDR1 is SEHNR and CDR2 FQNEAQ (reference sequence). Trimming took off 3 bases at V and 1 base at J, with 9 bases between the two ends. The CDR3 contains 14 residues. CDR3 region: CASSLRQANTEAFF. The CDR3 DNA follows: TGTGCCAGCAGCTTGAGACAGGCGAACACTGAAGCTTTCTTT. Full variable domain (rest looked up from reference TRBV7-9 and TRBJ1-1): DTGVSQNPRHKITKRGQNVTFRCDPISEHNRLYWYRQTLGQGPEFLTYFQNEAQLEKSRLLSDRFSAERPKGSFSTLEIQRTEQGDSAMYLCASSLRQANTEAFFGQGTRLTVV.

The rearrangement joins TRBV7-6 to TRBJ1-1; D is perhaps TRBD1 (5 bases). This CDR3 contains 14 residues. Germline V gene sequence: CDR1 SGHVS, CDR2 FNYEAQ. With 3 bases removed from V and 0 bases from J, the gap between germline ends came to 8 bases. The CDR3 protein is CASSFDSMNTEAFF. The CDR3 nucleotides read TGTGCCAGCAGCTTTGACAGCATGAACACTGAAGCTTTCTTT.